The present T cell receptor (beta chain) was sequenced within a study of blood T cell repertoires in COVID-19. Background on the study: COVID-19 samples from acute and convalescent phases originated in the United States, Italy and Spain. The cDNA or gDNA used as material had been derived from T cells, B-cell-depleted T cells, or PBMCs.

A Seattle source enrolled patients during active infection and followed them longitudinally. This table comes from immunoSEQ multiplex PCR, and its TCRdb copy is limited to in-frame clones, with some not included. This table has 150,000 to 200,000 clones, about 76% appearing once. Germline assignment: CDR1 SGHTA and CDR2 FQGNSA. With V trimmed by 2 bases and J by 4 bases, 4 bases remained unmatched. This CDR3 comprises 16 residues. What was sequenced was peripheral blood. The clonotype originates from a woman aged 40-49 years with COVID-19, enrolled during active disease. This sequence joins TRBV7-2 and TRBJ2-3; 12 bases fit TRBD2. For the CDR3, the DNA is TGTGCCAGCAGCTTATCTAGCGGGGGGGCATCAGATACGCAGTATTTT. It yields the protein CASSLSSGGASDTQYF.